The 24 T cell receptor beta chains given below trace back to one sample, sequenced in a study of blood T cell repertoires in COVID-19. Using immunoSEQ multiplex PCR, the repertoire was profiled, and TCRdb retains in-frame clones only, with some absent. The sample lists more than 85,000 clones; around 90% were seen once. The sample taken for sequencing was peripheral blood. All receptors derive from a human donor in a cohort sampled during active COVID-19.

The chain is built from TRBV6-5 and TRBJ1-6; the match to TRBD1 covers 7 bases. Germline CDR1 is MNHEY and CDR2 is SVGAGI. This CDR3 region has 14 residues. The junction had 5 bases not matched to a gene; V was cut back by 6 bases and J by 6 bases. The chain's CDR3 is CASRLQGSNSPLHF. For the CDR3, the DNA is TGTGCCAGCAGATTACAGGGGTCTAATTCACCCCTCCACTTT.

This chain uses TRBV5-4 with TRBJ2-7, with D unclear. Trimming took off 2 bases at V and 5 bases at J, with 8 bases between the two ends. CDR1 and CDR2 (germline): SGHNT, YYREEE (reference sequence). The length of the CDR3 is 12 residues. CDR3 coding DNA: TGTGCCAGCAGCTTAGCCTACGACGAGCAGTACTTC. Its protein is CASSLAYDEQYF.

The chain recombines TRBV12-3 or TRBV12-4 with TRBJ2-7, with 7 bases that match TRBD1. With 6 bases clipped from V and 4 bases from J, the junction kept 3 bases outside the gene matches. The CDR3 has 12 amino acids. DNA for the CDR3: TGTGCCAGCAGCCTGACAGGGTACGAGCAGTACTTC. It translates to CASSLTGYEQYF.

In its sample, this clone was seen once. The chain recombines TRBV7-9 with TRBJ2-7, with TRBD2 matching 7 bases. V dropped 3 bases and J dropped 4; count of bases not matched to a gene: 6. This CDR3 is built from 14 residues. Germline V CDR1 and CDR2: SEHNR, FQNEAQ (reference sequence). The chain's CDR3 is CASSFSGGRYEQYF. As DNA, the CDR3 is TGTGCCAGCAGCTTTTCCGGGGGGAGGTACGAGCAGTACTTC.

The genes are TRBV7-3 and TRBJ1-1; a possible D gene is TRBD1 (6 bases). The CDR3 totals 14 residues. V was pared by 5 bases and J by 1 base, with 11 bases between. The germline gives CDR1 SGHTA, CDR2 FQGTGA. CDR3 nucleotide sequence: TGTGCCAGCAGCGCCCAGACAGGGAACACTGAAGCTTTCTTT. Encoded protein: CASSAQTGNTEAFF.

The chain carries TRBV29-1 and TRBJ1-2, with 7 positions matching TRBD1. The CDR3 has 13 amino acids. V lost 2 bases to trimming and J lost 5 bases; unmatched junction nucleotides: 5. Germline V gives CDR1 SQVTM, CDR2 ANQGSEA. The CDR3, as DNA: TGCAGCGTTGAATCCCCAGGGGGGTATGGCTACACCTTC. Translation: CSVESPGGYGYTF.

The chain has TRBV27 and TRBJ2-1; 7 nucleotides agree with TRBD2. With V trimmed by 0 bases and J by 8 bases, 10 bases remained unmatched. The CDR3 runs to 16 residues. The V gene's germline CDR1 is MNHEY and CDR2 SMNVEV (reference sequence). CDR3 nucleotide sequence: TGTGCCAGCAGTTTATCCTACGTGGGAGGGCTCGATGAGCAGTTCTTC. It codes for CASSLSYVGGLDEQFF.

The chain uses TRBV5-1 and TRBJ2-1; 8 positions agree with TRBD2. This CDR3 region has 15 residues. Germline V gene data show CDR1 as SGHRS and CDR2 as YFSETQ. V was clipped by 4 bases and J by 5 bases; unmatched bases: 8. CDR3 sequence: CASSPGTSGNNEQFF. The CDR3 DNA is TGCGCCAGCAGCCCGGGAACTAGCGGTAACAATGAGCAGTTCTTC.

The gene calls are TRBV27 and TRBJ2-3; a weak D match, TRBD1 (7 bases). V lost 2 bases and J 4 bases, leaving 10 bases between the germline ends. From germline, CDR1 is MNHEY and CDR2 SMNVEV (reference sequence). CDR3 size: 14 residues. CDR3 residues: CASSLDRDSDTQYF. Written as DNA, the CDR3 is TGTGCCAGCAGTTTAGACAGGGACTCAGATACGCAGTATTTT.

CDR3 nucleotide sequence: TGTGCCAGCAGTAAAGCCGGCACAGGGGGCTACACCTTC. It codes for CASSKAGTGGYTF. V is TRBV28 and J is TRBJ1-2; a possible D gene is TRBD1 (6 bases). This CDR3 region has 13 residues. V was trimmed by 5 bases and J by 8 bases, leaving 15 bases between them. Germline CDR1 MDHEN, CDR2 SYDVKM.

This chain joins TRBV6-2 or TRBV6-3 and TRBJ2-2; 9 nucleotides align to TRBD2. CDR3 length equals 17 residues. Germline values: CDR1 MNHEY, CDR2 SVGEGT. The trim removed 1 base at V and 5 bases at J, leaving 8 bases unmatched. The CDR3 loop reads CASSYFSSGRQTGELFF. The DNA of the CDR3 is TGTGCCAGCAGTTACTTCTCCAGCGGGAGGCAGACCGGGGAGCTGTTTTTT.

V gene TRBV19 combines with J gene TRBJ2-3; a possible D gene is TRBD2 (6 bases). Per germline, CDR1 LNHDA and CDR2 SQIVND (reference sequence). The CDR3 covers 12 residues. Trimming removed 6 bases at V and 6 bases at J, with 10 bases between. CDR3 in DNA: TGTGCCAGTAGGCAACGGGGGGATACGCAGTATTTT. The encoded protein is CASRQRGDTQYF. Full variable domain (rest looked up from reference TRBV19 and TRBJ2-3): DGGITQSPKYLFRKEGQNVTLSCEQNLNHDAMYWYRQDPGQGLRLIYYSQIVNDFQKGDIAEGYSVSREKKESFPLTVTSAQKNPTAFYLCASRQRGDTQYFGPGTRLTVL.

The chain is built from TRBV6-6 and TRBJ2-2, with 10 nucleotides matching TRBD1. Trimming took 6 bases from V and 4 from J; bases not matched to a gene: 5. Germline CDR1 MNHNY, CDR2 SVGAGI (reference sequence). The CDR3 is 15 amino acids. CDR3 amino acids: CASRGQGRSTGELFF. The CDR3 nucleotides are TGTGCCAGCAGGGGACAGGGGAGGAGCACCGGGGAGCTGTTTTTT.

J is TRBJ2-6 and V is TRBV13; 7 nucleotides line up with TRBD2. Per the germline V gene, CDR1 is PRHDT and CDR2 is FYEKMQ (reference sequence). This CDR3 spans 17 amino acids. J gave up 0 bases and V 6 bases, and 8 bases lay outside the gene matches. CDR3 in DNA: TGTGCCAGCAGGGGGTTAGCGGGCCCCTCTGGGGCCAACGTCCTGACTTTC. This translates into CASRGLAGPSGANVLTF.

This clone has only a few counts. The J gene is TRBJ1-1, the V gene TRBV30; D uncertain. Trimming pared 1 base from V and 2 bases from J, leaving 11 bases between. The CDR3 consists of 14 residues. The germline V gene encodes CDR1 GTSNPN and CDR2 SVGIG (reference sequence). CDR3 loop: CAWSAQAFNTEAFF. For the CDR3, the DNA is TGTGCCTGGAGTGCTCAGGCTTTTAACACTGAAGCTTTCTTT.

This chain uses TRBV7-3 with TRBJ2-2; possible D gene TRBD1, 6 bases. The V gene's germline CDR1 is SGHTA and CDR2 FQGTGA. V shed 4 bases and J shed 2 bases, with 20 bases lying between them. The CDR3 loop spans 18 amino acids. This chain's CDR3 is CASSWGEGERGNTGELFF. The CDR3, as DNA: TGTGCCAGCAGCTGGGGTGAGGGGGAGAGGGGAAACACCGGGGAGCTGTTTTTT.

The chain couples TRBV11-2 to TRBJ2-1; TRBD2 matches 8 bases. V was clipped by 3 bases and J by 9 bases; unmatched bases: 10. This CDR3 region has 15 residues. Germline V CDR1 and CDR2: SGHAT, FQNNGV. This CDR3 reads CASSLTSGGDGEQFF. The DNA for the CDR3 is TGTGCCAGCAGCTTGACCTCGGGGGGGGACGGTGAGCAGTTCTTC.

This CDR3 reads CASMRQGRTTLHF. The DNA for the CDR3 is TGTGCCAGCATGAGGCAGGGGAGAACGACCCTCCACTTT. V and J are TRBV27 and TRBJ1-6; D might be TRBD1 (6 bases). In germline, CDR1 is MNHEY, CDR2 SMNVEV (reference sequence). Deletions cut 7 bases from V and 14 bases from J, with 18 bases between. The CDR3 length is 13 residues.

The CDR3 spells CASSLDRVDDTIYF. CDR3 in DNA: TGCGCCAGCAGCTTGGACAGGGTGGATGACACCATATATTTT. This chain joins TRBV5-1 and TRBJ1-3; maybe TRBD1 (6 bases). The V gene lost 0 bases and the J gene lost 8 bases, with 12 bases spanning the gap. In germline, CDR1 is SGHRS, CDR2 YFSETQ. The CDR3 covers 14 residues. Looking up the rest from reference TRBV5-1 and TRBJ1-3 gives the full variable domain: KAGVTQTPRYLIKTRGQQVTLSCSPISGHRSVSWYQQTPGQGLQFLFEYFSETQRNKGNFPGRFSGRQFSNSRSEMNVSTLELGDSALYLCASSLDRVDDTIYFGEGSWLTVV.

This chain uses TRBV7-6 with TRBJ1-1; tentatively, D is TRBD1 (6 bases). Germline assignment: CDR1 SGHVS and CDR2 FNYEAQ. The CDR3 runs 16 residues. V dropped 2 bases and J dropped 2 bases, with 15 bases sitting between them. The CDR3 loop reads CASSLNPPTGNTEAFF. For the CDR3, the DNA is TGTGCCAGCAGCTTAAATCCCCCGACAGGAAACACTGAAGCTTTCTTT.

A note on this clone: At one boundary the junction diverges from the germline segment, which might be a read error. The CDR3: CASSYSGRTDEQFF. CDR3 coding DNA: TGTGCCAGTAGTTACTCTGGTAGAACGGATGAGCAGTTCTTC. The V and J genes are TRBV6-6 and TRBJ2-1; D ambiguous. The germline CDR1 and CDR2 sequences are MNHNY and SVGAGI (reference sequence). The CDR3 extends over 14 amino acids.

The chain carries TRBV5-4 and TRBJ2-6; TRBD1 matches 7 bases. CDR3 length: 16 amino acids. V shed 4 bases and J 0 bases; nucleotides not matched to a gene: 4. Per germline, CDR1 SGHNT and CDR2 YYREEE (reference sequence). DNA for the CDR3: TGTGCCAGCAGCCCCACAGGGGCCTCTGGGGCCAACGTCCTGACTTTC. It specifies CASSPTGASGANVLTF.

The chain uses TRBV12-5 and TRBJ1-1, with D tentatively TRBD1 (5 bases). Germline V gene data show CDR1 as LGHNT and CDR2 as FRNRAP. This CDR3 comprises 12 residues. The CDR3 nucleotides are TGTGCCACGACGGGGGAGAACACTGAAGCTTTCTTT. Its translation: CATTGENTEAFF.

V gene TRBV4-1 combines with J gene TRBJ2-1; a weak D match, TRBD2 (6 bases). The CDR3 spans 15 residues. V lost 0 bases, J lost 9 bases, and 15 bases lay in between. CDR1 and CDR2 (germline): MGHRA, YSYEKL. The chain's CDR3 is CASSQDAGRLGEQFF. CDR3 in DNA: TGCGCCAGCAGCCAAGATGCGGGAAGGCTTGGTGAGCAGTTCTTC.